The 20 T cell receptor beta chains in this list originate from one sample, sequenced in a study of blood T cell repertoires in COVID-19. Produced via immunoSEQ multiplex PCR; TCRdb's table is partial and in-frame only. The top ten clones hold less than 2% of a sample with 85,000 to 120,000 clones, around 90% of them seen once. The sequencing input was peripheral blood. All receptors come from a woman aged 45-60 years with COVID-19, enrolled during active disease.

The sample holds one count of this clone. V is TRBV6-6 and J is TRBJ1-6; a weak D match, TRBD1 (5 bases). The germline V gene encodes CDR1 MNHNY and CDR2 SVGAGI (reference sequence). Deletions cut 2 bases from V and 4 bases from J, with 12 bases between. CDR3 size: 16 residues. The CDR3 bases are TGTGCCAGCAGTTACGGGGGGGAAGGGTATAATTCACCCCTCCACTTT. It is translated as CASSYGGEGYNSPLHF.

The chain combines TRBV6-5 with TRBJ1-1; D uncertain. Trimming pared 0 bases from V and 9 bases from J, leaving 14 bases between. The CDR3 consists of 14 residues. Germline V gene lookup returns CDR1 MNHEY and CDR2 SVGAGI. As DNA, the CDR3 is TGTGCCAGCAGTTACTCTCCCAGTCAAAATCAAGCTTTCTTT. This codes for CASSYSPSQNQAFF.

The rearrangement uses TRBV24-1 and TRBJ2-2; 10 nucleotides line up with TRBD2. The CDR3 length is 16 residues. CDR1 is KGHDR and CDR2 is SFDVKD in the germline V gene. V shed 6 bases, J shed 6 bases, and the junction held 9 bases outside the gene matches. Written as DNA, the CDR3 is TGTGCCACCAGTTCGCCTAGCGGGGGTATTCCCGGGGAGCTGTTTTTT. It is translated as CATSSPSGGIPGELFF.

The V gene is TRBV6-5, the J gene TRBJ1-1; the D gene is possibly TRBD1 (6 bases). This CDR3 has 15 residues. Deletions cut 0 bases from V and 0 bases from J, with 8 bases between. Germline lookup yields CDR1 MNHEY and CDR2 SVGAGI. The CDR3 sequence is CASSYSPGVNTEAFF. CDR3 bases: TGTGCCAGCAGTTACTCACCAGGGGTGAACACTGAAGCTTTCTTT.

The chain links TRBV2 to TRBJ1-2, with D maybe TRBD1 (5 bases). V gave up 1 base and J gave up 4 bases, with 10 bases separating them. The CDR3 runs to 14 residues. Germline V CDR1 and CDR2: SNHLY, FYNNEI. The DNA for the CDR3 is TGTGCCAGCAGTGAAGTGGAGGGGATCTATGGCTACACCTTC. Its translation is CASSEVEGIYGYTF.

This chain links TRBV4-3 with TRBJ1-6; 10 bases are a match to TRBD1. The CDR3 totals 15 residues. The V gene's germline CDR1 is LGHNA and CDR2 YSLEER. J gave up 10 bases and V 3 bases, and 6 bases lay outside the gene matches. CDR3 nucleotide sequence: TGCGCCAGCAGCCAGGAGGGACAGGGGTCGTCACCCCTCCACTTT. This translates into CASSQEGQGSSPLHF.

V usage is TRBV24-1 and J usage is TRBJ1-2, with D maybe TRBD1 (6 bases). The CDR3 is 14 amino acids. V lost 3 bases and J lost 4, with 11 bases in between. CDR1 KGHDR and CDR2 SFDVKD come from the germline V gene. CDR3 in amino acids: CATSDPDSPYGYTF. The CDR3 region has the DNA TGTGCCACCAGTGATCCGGACAGCCCCTATGGCTACACCTTC.

The chain is built from TRBV5-8 and TRBJ2-3, with 8 nucleotides matching TRBD2. The CDR3 has 17 amino acids. Germline CDR1 and CDR2: SGHTS and YDEGEE. Trimming removed 1 base from V and 1 base from J; junction bases left unmatched: 8. CDR3 bases: TGTGCCAGCAGCTTGTGGCGGGGGGCACCGGGCACAGATACGCAGTATTTT. Protein sequence: CASSLWRGAPGTDTQYF.

The J gene is TRBJ1-5, the V gene TRBV6-4; 8 bases are a match to TRBD1. The V gene's germline CDR1 is MRHNA and CDR2 SNTAGT. The CDR3 spans 13 residues. The J segment lost 5 bases and the V segment lost 5 bases, leaving 2 bases of the junction unmatched. CDR3 amino acids: CASSTGGDQPQHF. In nucleotides, the CDR3 is TGTGCCAGCAGTACAGGGGGGGATCAGCCCCAGCATTTT.

This chain uses TRBV5-1 with TRBJ1-1, with 7 positions matching TRBD1. Germline V gene lookup returns CDR1 SGHRS and CDR2 YFSETQ. V lost 4 bases to trimming and J lost 6 bases; unmatched junction nucleotides: 3. The length of the CDR3 is 12 residues. CDR3 nucleotides: TGCGCCAGCAGCCTGCAGGGGGCTGAAGCTTTCTTT. This sequence encodes CASSLQGAEAFF.

This clone has only one observation. The gene calls are TRBV6-1 and TRBJ2-3; 8 bases map to TRBD2. Trimming took 3 bases from V and 0 from J; bases not matched to a gene: 5. The length of the CDR3 is 16 residues. Germline V gene lookup returns CDR1 MNHNS and CDR2 SASEGT. CDR3 amino acids: CASSDTSGPSTDTQYF. CDR3 coding DNA: TGTGCCAGCAGTGACACTAGCGGACCAAGCACAGATACGCAGTATTTT.

This sequence joins TRBV19 and TRBJ1-5; unclear D gene. The V end lost 6 bases, the J end lost 6 bases, and 12 bases lay between the germline ends. Germline V CDR1 and CDR2: LNHDA, SQIVND (reference sequence). This CDR3 comprises 13 residues. DNA for the CDR3: TGTGCCAGTAGCGCCGCGGCCAGTCAGCCCCAGCATTTT. Protein product: CASSAAASQPQHF.

This clone is a singleton in its sample. The chain is built from TRBV4-1 and TRBJ2-4; 9 bases align to TRBD2. V trimming: 1 base; J trimming: 7 bases; junction bases outside the gene matches: 14. Looked up from germline, CDR1 is MGHRA and CDR2 is YSYEKL. The CDR3 runs 18 residues. The CDR3 loop reads CASSQGYWRGGRRNIQYF. Written as DNA, the CDR3 is TGCGCCAGCAGCCAAGGTTACTGGCGGGGGGGCAGGAGGAACATTCAGTACTTC.

The V gene is TRBV11-1, the J gene TRBJ1-1; D uncertain. V lost 3 bases and J lost 1, with 9 bases in between. This CDR3 region has 14 residues. Germline CDR1 reads SGHAT; CDR2 reads FQDESV (reference sequence). The CDR3 here is CASSLEGANTEAFF. CDR3 in DNA: TGTGCCAGCAGCTTGGAGGGTGCGAACACTGAAGCTTTCTTT. The variable domain in full, with the rest retrieved from reference TRBV11-1 and TRBJ1-1, is EAEVAQSPRYKITEKSQAVAFWCDPISGHATLYWYRQILGQGPELLVQFQDESVVDDSQLPKDRFSAERLKGVDSTLKIQPAELGDSAMYLCASSLEGANTEAFFGQGTRLTVV.

The rearrangement links TRBV28 to TRBJ1-5, with 8 bases lining up with TRBD1. Trimming took 3 bases from V and 7 from J; bases not matched to a gene: 14. The CDR3 spans 17 residues. Germline CDR1 and CDR2: MDHEN and SYDVKM. The CDR3 region is CASSFFRRTGRVQPQHF. The CDR3 DNA reads as TGTGCCAGCAGTTTTTTCCGCCGGACAGGGAGGGTCCAGCCCCAGCATTTT.

The V call is TRBV5-8, the J call TRBJ1-5; 8 bases match TRBD1. With V trimmed by 4 bases and J by 1 base, 7 bases remained unmatched. CDR3 length: 16 residues. Germline V gene data show CDR1 as SGHTS and CDR2 as YDEGEE. CDR3 nucleotide sequence: TGTGCCAGCAGCCGGCGGACAGGGCCAAGCAATCAGCCCCAGCATTTT. This translates into CASSRRTGPSNQPQHF.

The CDR3 coding sequence is TGTGCCAGCAGTCTGACAGGGTTCGGCTACACCTTC. Translation: CASSLTGFGYTF. J is TRBJ1-2 and V is TRBV12-3 or TRBV12-4, with 7 bases identical to TRBD1. The J segment lost 8 bases and the V segment lost 5 bases, leaving 5 bases of the junction unmatched. CDR3 length: 12 amino acids.

Comments on this clone: Other nucleotide sequences in the sample specify the same CDR3. V usage is TRBV5-1 and J usage is TRBJ1-1, with D uncertain. Germline CDR1 reads SGHRS; CDR2 reads YFSETQ. Trimming removed 2 bases from V and 1 base from J, with 6 bases in between. The CDR3 length is 13 residues. CDR3 coding DNA: TGCGCCAGCAGCTTCACCGGGAACACTGAAGCTTTCTTT. Amino acid sequence: CASSFTGNTEAFF. Filled out from reference TRBV5-1 and TRBJ1-1, the complete variable domain reads KAGVTQTPRYLIKTRGQQVTLSCSPISGHRSVSWYQQTPGQGLQFLFEYFSETQRNKGNFPGRFSGRQFSNSRSEMNVSTLELGDSALYLCASSFTGNTEAFFGQGTRLTVV.

The chain carries TRBV19 and TRBJ2-1; 8 nucleotides align to TRBD2. In germline, CDR1 is LNHDA, CDR2 SQIVND (reference sequence). V lost 4 bases to trimming and J lost 2 bases; unmatched junction nucleotides: 4. This CDR3 has 15 residues. CDR3 region: CASSSGGNAYNEQFF. The CDR3 nucleotides read TGTGCCAGTAGTAGCGGGGGGAATGCCTACAATGAGCAGTTCTTC. The entire variable domain, with the rest obtained from reference TRBV19 and TRBJ2-1, is as follows: DGGITQSPKYLFRKEGQNVTLSCEQNLNHDAMYWYRQDPGQGLRLIYYSQIVNDFQKGDIAEGYSVSREKKESFPLTVTSAQKNPTAFYLCASSSGGNAYNEQFFGPGTRLTVL.

The chain links TRBV12-3 or TRBV12-4 to TRBJ1-5; D might be TRBD1 (6 bases). This CDR3 region has 13 residues. Trimming shortened V by 3 bases and J by 7 bases, and 10 bases separated the two germline ends. The CDR3 DNA sequence: TGTGCCAGCAGTTTTAAACAGGGCCAGCCCCAGCATTTT. Protein sequence: CASSFKQGQPQHF.